The subject of this entry is one T cell receptor beta chain. The specificity of this receptor is unknown. Base qualities are not at hand, and no much larger clone is one base apart. Collaborating institutions collected whole blood in K2EDTA tubes following their own protocols. For TCRbeta analysis, collaborator samples were shipped as frozen whole blood, as isolated PBMCs, or as DNA extracted from either sample type. The data originate from a study of blood T cell repertoires in COVID-19 (dated by TCRdb to 2018 to 2021). With regard to the full study: The collaborator samples originated in the United States, Italy and Spain and spanned the acute and convalescent phases of COVID-19. The prospective study material was composed of cDNA or gDNA derived from T cells, B-cell-depleted T cells, or PBMCs. Subjects who had been exposed to COVID-19, were actively infected with it, or had recovered from it provided the deeply sampled blood TCRbeta repertoires that made up the dataset. A freely available public database, intended as a resource for researchers studying the immune response to SARS-CoV-2, is where the repertoires were released. The samples were drawn from two sources: the first 160 participants of the ongoing ImmuneRACE study, and over 950 subjects contributed by 6 global collaborators. Nearly every sample came with metadata listing a de-identified subject ID, COVID-19 status, age in years and sex. Where available, HLA class I and class II types were taken from metadata supplied by the sample provider and were not determined by assay-based typing.

Per the germline V gene (reference sequence), SEHNR is the CDR1 and FQNEAQ is the CDR2. Spanning cysteine to phenylalanine, the CDR3 consists of 15 amino acids. The kept DNA is CDR3 alone, 45 bases in frame from the first base. The V end loses 3 bases and the J end loses 2 bases, and a stretch of 13 bases separates them. What the work shows at the level of the full study, not this receptor alone: Clinical and demographic metadata were provided uncurated, with the amount varying by source and participant.

TCRbeta CDR3 regions were amplified from genomic DNA by means of the immunoSEQ Assay, a bias-controlled multiplex PCR. The study's own analysis went as follows. The number of nucleated cells in each sample was estimated from the amplification of reference gene primers within the assay. To quantify the absolute abundance of each unique TCRbeta CDR3 rearrangement, sequence reads were collapsed and filtered. For each sample, productive Simpson clonality was calculated as the square root of Simpson's diversity index over productive rearrangements. TCRdb obtained this table from immuneACCESS and retained in-frame rearrangements with V and J assigned. These tables miss some clones; where compared with another copy, unresolved V genes account for less than half of the shortfall, and the remainder is unexplained. V and J calls plus clone size are reproduced from that table; the DNA served to infer D and trimming. For this sample there are approximately 150,000 clones; more than 65% appear just once. Roughly 4.2% of the sample is in the top ten clones.

The sequencing input was peripheral blood. The rearranged segments are TRBV7-9 and TRBJ1-1; 5 matching bases give a weak D call of TRBD1. The receptor comes from a man between 60 and 70 years old with acute or convalescent COVID-19. This receptor has the CDR3 CASSLSTVGNTEAFF. In nucleotide form, the sequence is TGTGCCAGCAGCTTGTCGACAGTGGGCAACACTGAAGCTTTCTTT.